The present TCR beta chain was sequenced within a study of shared clonotypes between healthy human individuals (dated by TCRdb to about 2020). Describing the broader study: A few men and a couple of women, aged 18 to 49 years, made up the cohort. Per donor, three plates each were used for CD4 naive and CD4 memory, two for CD8 naive, and one for CD8 memory. The study deeply sequenced blood TCR repertoires of about five healthy adults to estimate repertoire size and the extent of clonotype sharing between individuals. Different laboratories and diverse techniques were used to prepare libraries and sequence TCR repertoires, to increase sequencing depth and limit assay-specific biases. Between about 0.85 and 9.5 billion PBMCs per donor were obtained by leukapheresis.

Remarks on this clone: The antigen it recognizes is unknown. No base quality information exists; no much larger clone differs at one position.

The donors were healthy, HIV-negative adults who had no recently reported acute infections or vaccinations. Only Caucasian adults living in Nashville, Tennessee, USA were represented among the donors. CD4+ T cells were enriched through magnetic negative selection, after which naive cells were positively selected on CD45RA and the remaining negative fraction served as the memory subset. Blood was collected by leukapheresis, and PBMCs were isolated by Ficoll-Histopaque density gradient centrifugation and then cryopreserved in liquid nitrogen vapor phase. Analytical flow cytometry was used to check the purity and quantity of each magnetically sorted T cell population. From each sorted fraction, genomic DNA was isolated and quantified by UV absorbance on a Nanodrop 2000c. Here is what the overall study found, with its caveats: Clonotypes shared by all four sorted-subset donors showed higher generation probabilities than non-shared clonotypes. Larger estimated clonotype richness was generally found for naive subsets than for memory subsets. Across a few donors, approximately 5% of naive CD4, approximately 3.6% of naive CD8, about 2% of memory CD4, and approximately 0.4% of memory CD8 clonotypes were shared. Based on pairwise subsampling, the degree of clonotype sharing among donors was expected to be affected by sequencing depth. Even with the large sequencing depth, rarefaction of the sorted-subset datasets indicated that sequencing was incomplete. Only blood was sampled, and tissue TCR repertoires likely differ from those in blood. The small number of donors limited the genetic and exposure-history diversity represented.

TCR CDR3 regions were amplified from genomic DNA by multiplex PCR using the deep immunoSEQ assay. Genomic DNA extracted from each cell subset was distributed evenly over all wells of several immunoSEQ 96-well plates, and each plate served as one replicate. For sorted subsets, each replicate PCR was loaded with roughly 0.2 ug genomic DNA, equivalent to 25,000 to 35,000 T cell genomes. Purified libraries were quantified with a Qubit 3.0 fluorometer, sized on a Bioanalyzer 2100, and re-quantified with the KAPA Library Quantification kit. Every immunoSEQ 96-well plate was sequenced on a separate single-read 150-cycle Illumina NextSeq 550 flow cell. On the study's bioinformatics: The immunoSEQ output contained only junctional sequences without quality scores, so filtering could not match that applied to full-length reads. Sequences were annotated with PyIR, a Python wrapper for IgBLAST v1.9, using IMGT germline references to assign V/J genes and CDR3. Any read was removed if the V/J assignment was weak (E-value above 1e-6), the CDR3 was missing, or the read contained stop codons, out-of-frame junctions, or ambiguous translated residues. V3J clonotypes were defined as sequences sharing an identical inferred V gene, J gene, and CDR3 amino acid sequence. Percentage overlap between repertoires was computed as shared unique clonotypes divided by the size of the smaller repertoire. RTK rarefaction, the Chao1 estimator, and Recon v2.1 estimates of unobserved clonotypes were used to assess repertoire richness. Generation probabilities were computed with OLGA for all TCRbeta clonotypes obtained by the gDNA method from several donors. TCRdb holds this immuneACCESS table with in-frame rearrangements only. Some clones are missing; in checked studies, unresolved V genes explain under half, and the rest has no known cause. The V and J calls and clone size are taken from that table; D and trimming were inferred from the DNA. This sample is represented by around 700,000 clones; 72% of them were singletons. The top ten clones comprise approximately 1.8% of the sample.

The V end loses 9 bases and the J end loses 8 bases, and a stretch of 16 bases separates them. The CDR1 and CDR2 encoded by the germline V gene (reference sequence) are LNHDA and SQIVND. From its cysteine to its phenylalanine, the CDR3 spans 12 amino acids. Only the CDR3 part of the read is kept: 36 bases, read in frame from the first base. Recombination connected TRBV19 to TRBJ1-2, with an unclear D gene assignment. This sequence originates from a woman aged 25 to 39 in good health. Source material: memory CD4+ T cells sorted from blood. The meaning of the sample's cell subset or site label: CD45RA-negative fraction. The CDR3 protein is CASSDKGRGYTF. The DNA sequence reads TGTGCCAGCTCAGACAAAGGGAGAGGCTACACCTTC.